Following are 18 T cell receptor beta chains from one sample sequenced in a study of prognosis after radiotherapy for stage I lung cancer (dated by TCRdb to the early 2020s). Instrument used: Illumina HiSeq 3000. Two rounds of multiplex PCR were performed to amplify the TCR beta CDR3 region from genomic DNA. The first PCR round used primers specific to each TRBV and TRBJ gene, with sequences filed in Chinese patent CN105087789A. TCRdb passed the public sequencing reads through fastp at Q25 and MiXCR, retaining productive beta sequences. One record per CDR3 amino acid sequence lists the most common genes and DNA. The sample has tens of thousands of distinct CDR3 sequences on record, about 32% of them singletons. The top ten clonotypes cover about 9.2% of the sample. The input for sequencing was PBMCs, taken before or after stereotactic body radiation therapy (not recorded which). Every receptor here comes from a donor over 45 with non-small cell lung cancer.

This clonotype was seen repeatedly, ten times or more. The CDR3 region is CSARPGRPNTEAFF. CDR3 nucleotides: TGCAGTGCTAGACCGGGACGACCGAACACTGAAGCTTTCTTT. The chain joins TRBV20-1 to TRBJ1-1, with D maybe TRBD1 (5 bases). Trimming cost V 2 bases and J 1 base, with 11 bases left between them. The CDR3 totals 14 residues. Germline CDR1 reads DFQATT; CDR2 reads SNEGSKA (reference sequence).

In its sample, this clonotype was seen many times. This sequence joins TRBV6-2 or TRBV6-3 and TRBJ1-1; unclear D gene. Germline assignment: CDR1 MNHEY and CDR2 SVGEGT. V dropped 6 bases and J dropped 1 base, with 18 bases sitting between them. The CDR3 is 16 amino acids. The CDR3 region has the DNA TGTGCCAGCAGGATTTCCTATCGCGGTACGAACACTGAAGCTTTCTTT. This translates into CASRISYRGTNTEAFF.

Notes on this clonotype: This could be a read error, since a much larger clone is one nucleotide away. The gene calls are TRBV5-5 and TRBJ2-1; D gene uncertain. Germline assignment: CDR1 SGHKS and CDR2 YYEKEE (reference sequence). The CDR3 is 11 residues long. The CDR3: CADGTYNEQFF. CDR3 coding DNA: TGTGCTGATGGGACCTACAATGAGCAGTTCTTC.

This clonotype has a count of ten or more. The chain employs TRBV18 and TRBJ2-3; tentatively, D is TRBD1 or TRBD2 (5 bases each). V lost 3 bases and J lost 3, with 10 bases in between. Germline CDR1 is KGHSH and CDR2 is LQKENI. This CDR3 comprises 14 residues. This CDR3 is CASSPREGTDTQYF. The CDR3 region has the DNA TGTGCCAGCTCACCGAGAGAGGGGACAGATACGCAGTATTTT.

This sequence joins TRBV5-1 and TRBJ1-2, with unresolved D. Trimming removed 5 bases from V and 5 bases from J, with 13 bases in between. CDR1 is SGHRS and CDR2 is YFSETQ in the germline V gene. The CDR3 contains 13 residues. The DNA of the CDR3 is TGCGCCAGCAGATACGGCATTAAATATGGCTACACCTTC. This encodes CASRYGIKYGYTF.

With respect to this clonotype: With only one base between it and a far larger clone, this is likely a read error. The V gene is TRBV7-9, the J gene TRBJ2-3; tentatively, D is TRBD2 (6 bases). The CDR3 totals 14 residues. The germline V gene encodes CDR1 SEHNR and CDR2 FQNEAQ (reference sequence). V was clipped by 7 bases and J by 0 bases, with 11 bases between them. For the CDR3, the DNA is TGTGCCAGCATCTCCGGGGGAAGCACAGATACGCAGTATTTT. Protein: CASISGGSTDTQYF.

This clonotype was detected many times. J is TRBJ1-3 and V is TRBV2, with D unresolved. V dropped 6 bases and J dropped 0 bases, with 6 bases sitting between them. The CDR3 runs to 13 residues. The germline V gene has CDR1 SNHLY and CDR2 FYNNEI. The CDR3 coding sequence is TGTGCCAGCAGAGCGATCTCTGGAAACACCATATATTTT. It is translated as CASRAISGNTIYF.

The CDR3 is CASRAGESLTGELFF. The CDR3 DNA follows: TGTGCCAGCAGGGCAGGGGAATCCCTCACCGGGGAGCTGTTTTTT. The chain joins TRBV6-1 to TRBJ2-2, with D tentatively TRBD1 (6 bases). Germline assignment: CDR1 MNHNS and CDR2 SASEGT. The length of the CDR3 is 15 residues. Trimming took 6 bases from V and 4 from J, leaving 15 bases between them.

V is TRBV7-3 and J is TRBJ2-1, with 10 positions matching TRBD2. V lost 4 bases to trimming and J lost 7 bases; unmatched junction nucleotides: 7. The CDR3 spans 15 residues. The germline gives CDR1 SGHTA, CDR2 FQGTGA. DNA of the CDR3: TGTGCCAGCAGCTCCTCCGGGACTAGCGTTAATGAGCAGTTCTTC. Encoded protein: CASSSSGTSVNEQFF.

This clonotype has a count of ten or more. The CDR3 is CASSRDGEQFF. In DNA, the CDR3 is TGTGCCAGCAGCCGGGACGGTGAGCAGTTCTTC. The genes are TRBV7-2 and TRBJ2-1, with D tentatively TRBD1 or TRBD2 (5 bases each). From germline, CDR1 is SGHTA and CDR2 FQGNSA. Trimming took off 5 bases at V and 9 bases at J, with 8 bases between the two ends. This CDR3 contains 11 residues.

Many counts were recorded for this clonotype. CDR3 DNA sequence: TGTGCCAGCAGTCCCATTGGGGACACCATATATTTT. Protein: CASSPIGDTIYF. V gene TRBV7-9 combines with J gene TRBJ1-3; D uncertain. The CDR3 has 12 amino acids. V was shortened by 6 bases and J by 8 bases, with 11 bases between the two germline ends. CDR1 is SEHNR and CDR2 is FQNEAQ in the germline V gene (reference sequence).

This clonotype was picked up many times. The chain has TRBV10-3 and TRBJ1-5; D unresolved. V lost 0 bases to trimming and J lost 11 bases, with 14 bases between them. CDR1 is ENHRY and CDR2 is SYGVKD in the germline V gene. The CDR3 runs to 14 residues. DNA of the CDR3: TGTGCCATCAGTGAGTCAGGTTTGGGGTCGGCCCAGCATTTT. Amino acids: CAISESGLGSAQHF.

Concerning this clonotype: This likely traces to a read error, being one base from a far larger clone. The rearrangement uses TRBV18 and TRBJ2-1, with D uncertain. The assigned J gene may be wrong: the sequence end matches TRBJ2-5 better. Germline CDR1 KGHSH, CDR2 LQKENI. CDR3 length: 13 amino acids. The CDR3 region has the DNA TGTGCCAGCTCACCAAAGCCCCTCGAGGCCCAGTACTTC. Its protein product is CASSPKPLEAQYF.

This clonotype was detected many times. The chain employs TRBV27 and TRBJ2-3; TRBD2 agrees at 9 bases. Germline assignment: CDR1 MNHEY and CDR2 SMNVEV (reference sequence). This CDR3 is 16 amino acids long. Unmatched junction bases numbered 10, after V lost 5 bases and J lost 4 bases. The CDR3 reads CASSPGRAGGSDTQYF. CDR3 nucleotides: TGTGCCAGCAGTCCCGGGCGCGCGGGAGGGTCAGATACGCAGTATTTT.

This clonotype was seen at least ten times. The J gene is TRBJ2-1, the V gene TRBV9, with D uncertain. CDR3 length: 14 amino acids. V was pared by 4 bases and J by 7 bases, with 15 bases between. In germline, CDR1 is SGDLS, CDR2 YYNGEE. CDR3 coding DNA: TGTGCCAGCAGCTCCCGGATCGACGAAAATGAGCAGTTCTTC. As protein: CASSSRIDENEQFF.

In this sample, this clonotype turned up many times. The chain couples TRBV9 to TRBJ2-3; D not resolved. V was clipped by 4 bases and J by 2 bases, with 11 bases between them. CDR1 is SGDLS and CDR2 is YYNGEE in the germline V gene. This CDR3 has 14 residues. The CDR3, as DNA: TGTGCCAGCAGCCCTCGACATCTCACAGATACGCAGTATTTT. Translated: CASSPRHLTDTQYF.

At least ten counts were recorded for this clonotype. The chain has TRBV7-2 and TRBJ1-5, with D unclear. Trimming cost V 1 base and J 4 bases, with 8 bases left between them. Germline V gene data show CDR1 as SGHTA and CDR2 as FQGNSA. The CDR3 contains 14 residues. The CDR3 nucleotides read TGTGCCAGCAGCTTAGGGTTAGGGAATCAGCCCCAGCATTTT. As protein: CASSLGLGNQPQHF.

This clonotype was seen only a few times. This may be a read error, as it is one base from a much larger clone. The V call is TRBV6-1, the J call TRBJ1-5, with TRBD1 identical over 8 bases. V trimming: 8 bases; J trimming: 5 bases; junction bases outside the gene matches: 20. CDR3 length: 18 residues. The germline CDR1 and CDR2 sequences are MNHNS and SASEGT. CDR3 nucleotide sequence: TGTGCCAGCGGCCCGGCCCAGGGGGCGCGGATCGACGATCAGCCCCAGCATTTT. As protein: CASGPAQGARIDDQPQHF.